This T cell receptor (beta chain) came from a study of long-term antiretroviral therapy in people with HIV. Remarks on this clone: Its antigen is currently unknown.

The run of the v3.0 immunoSEQ assay was at survey level. Profiling relied on immunoSEQ multiplex PCR, and the TCRdb table lists in-frame clones only, not all of them. In the table there are over 15,000 clones, around nine tenths of which are singletons. Study-wide points: In samples taken after ART, diversity increased but remained below transplant donor control levels.

Every donor had one or more pre-ART and two or more post-ART PBMC samples. In each sample, roughly 1-10 million cryopreserved PBMC were present before DNA extraction. The specimen was unsorted PBMCs, collected 0.5 years after starting antiretroviral therapy. The source of this sequence is a man aged 40-50 years with HIV.

The chain's CDR3 is CASSLGVGATQYF. CDR3 in DNA: TGTGCCAGCAGTTTAGGGGTGGGGGCGACCCAGTACTTC. The chain carries TRBV28 and TRBJ2-5; D might be TRBD1 (6 bases). V lost 2 bases, J lost 7 bases, and 11 bases lay in between. Per the germline V gene, CDR1 is MDHEN and CDR2 is SYDVKM. This CDR3 has 13 amino acids.